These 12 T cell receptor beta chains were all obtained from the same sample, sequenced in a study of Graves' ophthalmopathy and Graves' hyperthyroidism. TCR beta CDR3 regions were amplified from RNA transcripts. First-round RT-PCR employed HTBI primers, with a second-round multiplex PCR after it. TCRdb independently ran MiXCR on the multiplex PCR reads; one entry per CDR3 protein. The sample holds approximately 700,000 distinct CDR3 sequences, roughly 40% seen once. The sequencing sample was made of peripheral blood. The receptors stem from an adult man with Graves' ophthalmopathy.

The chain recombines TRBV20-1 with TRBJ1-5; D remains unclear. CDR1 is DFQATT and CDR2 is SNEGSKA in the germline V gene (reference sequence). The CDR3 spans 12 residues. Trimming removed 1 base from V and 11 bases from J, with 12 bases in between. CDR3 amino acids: CSARGTIETQHF. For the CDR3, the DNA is TGCAGTGCTAGAGGGACGATAGAGACCCAGCATTTT.

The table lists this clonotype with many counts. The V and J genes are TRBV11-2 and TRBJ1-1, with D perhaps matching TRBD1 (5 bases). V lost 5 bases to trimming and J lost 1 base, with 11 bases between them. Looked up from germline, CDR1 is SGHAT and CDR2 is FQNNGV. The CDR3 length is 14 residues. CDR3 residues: CASSGSTENTEAFF. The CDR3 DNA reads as TGTGCCAGCAGCGGTTCGACAGAGAACACTGAAGCTTTCTTT.

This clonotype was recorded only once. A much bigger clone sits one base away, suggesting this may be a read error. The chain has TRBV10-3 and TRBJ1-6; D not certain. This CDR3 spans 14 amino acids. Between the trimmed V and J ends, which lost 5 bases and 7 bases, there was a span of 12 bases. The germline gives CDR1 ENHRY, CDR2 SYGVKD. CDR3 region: CAISLTDANSPLHF. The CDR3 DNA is TGTGCCATCAGTCTGACGGACGCCAATTCACCCCTCCACTTT.

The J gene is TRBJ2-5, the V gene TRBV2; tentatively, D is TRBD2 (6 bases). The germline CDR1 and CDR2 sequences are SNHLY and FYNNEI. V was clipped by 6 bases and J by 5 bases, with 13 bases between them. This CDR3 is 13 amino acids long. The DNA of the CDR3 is TGTGCCAGCAGCTTAAAGGGGAGGGAGACCCAGTACTTC. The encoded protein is CASSLKGRETQYF.

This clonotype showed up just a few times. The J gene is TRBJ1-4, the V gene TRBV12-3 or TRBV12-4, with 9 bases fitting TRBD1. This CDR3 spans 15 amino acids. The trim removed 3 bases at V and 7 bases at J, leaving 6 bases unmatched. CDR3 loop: CASSFRPTGGEKLFF. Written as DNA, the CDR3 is TGTGCCAGCAGTTTCCGCCCGACAGGGGGTGAAAAACTGTTTTTT.

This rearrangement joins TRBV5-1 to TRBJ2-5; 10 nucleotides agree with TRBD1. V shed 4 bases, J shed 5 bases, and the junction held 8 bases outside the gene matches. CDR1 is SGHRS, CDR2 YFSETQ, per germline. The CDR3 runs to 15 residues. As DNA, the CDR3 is TGCGCCAGCAGCGGGGGGACAGGGGCCAGGGAGACCCAGTACTTC. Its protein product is CASSGGTGARETQYF.

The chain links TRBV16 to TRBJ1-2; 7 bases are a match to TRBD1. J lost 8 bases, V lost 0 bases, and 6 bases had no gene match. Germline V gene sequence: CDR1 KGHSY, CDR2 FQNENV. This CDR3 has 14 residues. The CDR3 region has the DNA TGTGCCAGCAGCCAATCGGGCAGGGGGAGCGGCTACACCTTC. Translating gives CASSQSGRGSGYTF.

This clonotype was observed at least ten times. The CDR3 DNA follows: TGTGCCAGCAGCTACGGACAGACCCCGGAGACCCAGTACTTC. Its translation: CASSYGQTPETQYF. The chain combines TRBV7-6 with TRBJ2-5; weak D call: TRBD1 (6 bases). The CDR3 consists of 14 residues. Germline loops: CDR1 SGHVS, CDR2 FNYEAQ. Between the trimmed V and J ends, which lost 4 bases and 5 bases, there was a span of 14 bases.

CDR3 sequence: CSVGDTGVVTETQYF. DNA of the CDR3: TGCAGCGTTGGGGACACAGGGGTGGTTACGGAGACCCAGTACTTC. V usage is TRBV29-1 and J usage is TRBJ2-5; 7 bases match TRBD1. Germline-derived CDR1 and CDR2 are SQVTM and ANQGSEA. V was clipped by 4 bases and J by 5 bases; unmatched bases: 13. This CDR3 has 15 residues. The entire variable domain, with the rest obtained from reference TRBV29-1 and TRBJ2-5, is as follows: SAVISQKPSRDICQRGTSLTIQCQVDSQVTMMFWYRQQPGQSLTLIATANQGSEATYESGFVIDKFPISRPNLTFSTLTVSNMSPEDSSIYLCSVGDTGVVTETQYFGPGTRLLVL.

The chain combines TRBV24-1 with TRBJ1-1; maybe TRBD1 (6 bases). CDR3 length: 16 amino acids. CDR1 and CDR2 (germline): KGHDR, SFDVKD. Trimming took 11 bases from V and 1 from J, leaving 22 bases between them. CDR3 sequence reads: CASGRGAPTQNTEAFF. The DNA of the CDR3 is TGTGCCAGCGGTCGGGGGGCCCCCACCCAGAACACTGAAGCTTTCTTT.

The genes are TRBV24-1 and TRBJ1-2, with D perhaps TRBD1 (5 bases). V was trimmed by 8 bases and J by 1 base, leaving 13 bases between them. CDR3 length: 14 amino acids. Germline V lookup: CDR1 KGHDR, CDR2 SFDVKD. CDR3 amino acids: CATTGDRFNYGYTF. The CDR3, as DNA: TGTGCCACCACGGGGGACCGATTTAACTATGGCTACACCTTC.

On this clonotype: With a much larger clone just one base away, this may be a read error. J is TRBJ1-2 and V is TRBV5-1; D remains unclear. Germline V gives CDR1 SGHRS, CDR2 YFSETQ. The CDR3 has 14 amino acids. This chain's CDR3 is CPSSLEAGSYGYTF. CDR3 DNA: TGCCCCAGCAGCTTGGAGGCGGGGAGCTATGGCTACACCTTC.